Listed below are T cell receptor beta chains from one sample, sequenced in a study of beta chain features in type 1 diabetes. Only in-frame clones appear in the TCRdb table, and some are missing; sequencing was by immunoSEQ multiplex PCR. The sample comprises more than 150,000 clones, approximately 12% of which are singletons, and roughly 2% rests with the top ten. Sequencing was performed on central memory CD4+ T cells from blood. Receptors originate from a man aged 18 to 29 in good health. Each CDR3 is given with its conserved first and last residue. Fields, in order: J gene, D gene, V gene, clone size, CDR3 protein, CDR3 DNA. The D gene is left open where the match is weak. Some rows have no size entry. The others give once, few or many, or a class for an expanded clone.

J: TRBJ2-2; D: -; V: TRBV2; size: -; CDR3: CASSPLALGTGELFF; DNA: TGTGCCAGCAGTCCCCTAGCCTTGGGCACCGGGGAGCTGTTTTTT
J: TRBJ2-7; D: -; V: TRBV10-3; size: -; CDR3: CAISGDFHEQYF; DNA: TGTGCCATCAGTGGGGATTTCCACGAGCAGTACTTC
J: TRBJ1-3; D: TRBD1; V: TRBV23-1; size: few; CDR3: CASSQFEDRGRPSGNTIYF; DNA: TGCGCCAGCAGTCAATTTGAAGACAGGGGCCGTCCCTCTGGAAACACCATATATTTT
J: TRBJ1-1; D: -; V: TRBV29-1; size: few; CDR3: CSERPPGGGTEAFF; DNA: TGCAGCGAACGCCCACCCGGCGGTGGCACTGAAGCTTTCTTT
J: TRBJ2-1; D: -; V: TRBV7-9; size: many; CDR3: CASSGRMEQFF; DNA: TGTGCCAGCTCGGGTCGCATGGAGCAGTTCTTC
J: TRBJ1-2; D: -; V: TRBV2; size: few; CDR3: CASSLGVGDGYTF; DNA: TGTGCCAGCAGCCTAGGGGTGGGCGATGGCTACACCTTC
J: TRBJ2-7; D: -; V: TRBV7-9; size: -; CDR3: CASSLVTYEQYF; DNA: TGTGCCAGCAGCTTAGTAACCTACGAGCAGTACTTC
J: TRBJ1-2; D: -; V: TRBV30; size: -; CDR3: CAWSARVSDGYTF; DNA: TGTGCCTGGAGTGCCAGGGTGTCGGATGGCTACACCTTC
J: TRBJ1-1; D: TRBD1; V: TRBV27; size: -; CDR3: CASGYRGPTEAFF; DNA: TGTGCCAGCGGCTACAGGGGGCCCACTGAAGCTTTCTTT
J: TRBJ2-3; D: TRBD2; V: TRBV28; size: few; CDR3: CASSPTSGHTDTQYF; DNA: TGTGCCAGCAGCCCGACTAGCGGGCACACAGATACGCAGTATTTT
J: TRBJ2-5; D: TRBD1; V: TRBV5-8; size: few; CDR3: CASTMTGGHETQYF; DNA: TGTGCCAGCACCATGACAGGGGGCCACGAGACCCAGTACTTC
J: TRBJ2-1; D: -; V: TRBV7-2; size: few; CDR3: CASSRYDEQFF; DNA: TGTGCCAGCAGCCGGTACGATGAGCAGTTCTTC
J: TRBJ2-5; D: TRBD2; V: TRBV7-3; size: -; CDR3: CASSLSTSGNQETQYF; DNA: TGTGCCAGCAGCTTAAGCACTAGCGGGAATCAAGAGACCCAGTACTTC
J: TRBJ2-7; D: -; V: TRBV5-4; size: few; CDR3: CASSLVGQPYEQYF; DNA: TGTGCCAGCAGCTTGGTCGGACAGCCCTACGAGCAGTACTTC
J: TRBJ2-7; D: -; V: TRBV28; size: -; CDR3: CATSGSSYEQYF; DNA: TGTGCCACCTCAGGCAGCTCCTACGAGCAGTACTTC
J: TRBJ1-4; D: -; V: TRBV19; size: many; CDR3: CASSLTSSNEKLFF; DNA: TGTGCCAGTAGTTTGACATCGTCTAATGAAAAACTGTTTTTT
J: TRBJ2-5; D: TRBD1; V: TRBV25-1; size: few; CDR3: CASSESGQGEETQYF; DNA: TGTGCCAGCAGTGAATCGGGACAGGGGGAAGAGACCCAGTACTTC